This TCR beta chain was identified during a study of T cell responses to AZD1222 COVID-19 vaccine. As to this clone: Its target is unknown.

V was trimmed by 6 bases and J by 3 bases, leaving 14 bases between them. CDR1 is MNHEY and CDR2 is SVGAGI in the germline V gene. CDR3 size: 15 residues. Study-wide points: Seropositivity was recorded at baseline in only a handful of AZD1222 recipients. When two AZD1222 doses had been given, Spike-specific TCR breadth and depth rose. Possibly, clonal diversity was underestimated; donors were largely white British and included more females.

Generated by immunoSEQ multiplex PCR, the TCRdb table keeps only in-frame clones and is missing some. The data hold about 89,000 clones, with 70% to 90% observed a single time. The V gene is TRBV6-5, the J gene TRBJ2-2, with D tentatively TRBD1 (6 bases). Specimen: peripheral blood, collected 28 days after the second AZD1222 dose. The TCR originated in an adult who received the AZD1222 COVID-19 vaccine. CDR3 protein: CASSHDRTYTGELFF. The DNA for the CDR3 is TGTGCCAGCAGCCACGACAGGACATACACCGGGGAGCTGTTTTTT.